This TCR beta chain derives from a study of human T cells and chemical hapten exposure. On the study more broadly: On roughly 2 cm by roughly 2 cm of upper inner arm skin, sensitization was performed with 2% DPC. Study-level points and caveats: Following DPC sensitization, TCRs present above 1 in 1000 frequency showed no change.

There are many counts of this clonotype. What it binds is unknown. Time point indicated: pre-sensitization, week 0. Treatment reported: therapeutic diphenylcyclopropenone sensitization with weekly scalp DPC. V was clipped by 3 bases and J by 3 bases, with 5 bases between them. The CDR3 sequence is 12 residues long. TCRdb fed the RACE reads into MiXCR, producing one record per CDR3 protein. The data hold approximately 370,000 distinct CDR3 sequences, with about 5% observed a single time. The sequence was obtained from a woman aged 18-29 years with alopecia areata. Some clones in this sample may be carry-over from other donors' samples. The chain combines TRBV12-3 or TRBV12-4 with TRBJ2-5; D is uncertain. Sample: whole blood, taken in connection with sensitization to the hapten diphenylcyclopropenone (DPC). The CDR3 loop is CASSFTKETQYF. As DNA, the CDR3 is TGTGCCAGCAGTTTTACAAAAGAGACCCAGTACTTC.